This T cell receptor (beta chain) came from a study of blood T cell repertoires in COVID-19. Study-level background: Samples representing acute and convalescent COVID-19 were sourced from the United States, Italy and Spain. From T cells, B-cell-depleted T cells, or PBMCs came the material, which was cDNA or gDNA.

This clone was detected a few times. Under the authors' procedure: It was from reference gene primer amplification that nucleated cell counts were estimated. Clones were sequenced by immunoSEQ multiplex PCR, and TCRdb holds only the in-frame ones, with some missing. V and J calls and clone size are copied from that table; D and trimming were computed from the DNA. Found here are under 100,000 clones, approximately 90% of them singletons; the top ten hold 15%. Unmatched junction bases numbered 10, after V lost 7 bases and J lost 10 bases. The CDR3 totals 14 residues. The V gene's germline CDR1 is GTSNPN and CDR2 SVGIG (reference sequence).

The J gene is TRBJ1-4, the V gene TRBV30; TRBD1 aligns across 12 bases. This clonotype was obtained from a male donor with acute or convalescent COVID-19. Source material: peripheral blood. The CDR3 sequence is CASKGQGAGGKLFF. In DNA, the CDR3 is TGTGCCTCCAAGGGACAGGGGGCGGGGGGAAAACTGTTTTTT.